There are a few counts of the clone carrying this T cell receptor (beta chain). Antigen: not known. Between the trimmed V and J ends, which lost 5 bases and 7 bases, there was a span of 15 bases. This CDR3 is 14 amino acids long. The germline CDR1 and CDR2 sequences are SQVTM and ANQGSEA. This entry is derived from a study of T cell repertoires in cytomegalovirus infection. Study at large: Public TCR beta signatures were indicative of both CMV infection and a matching HLA type. Study-level results: The ex vivo response was dominated by HLA-C-restricted CMV-specific TCR beta clonotypes. Cumulated frequencies of public TCR beta families served to identify carriers of CMV plus the relevant HLA.

TCRdb ran MiXCR on the reads and lists one entry per CDR3 protein. The data contain 200,000 to 300,000 distinct CDR3 sequences, roughly 12% of them seen just once; the ten biggest clones take up approximately 1.6%. The J gene is TRBJ1-6, the V gene TRBV29-1, with D perhaps matching TRBD1 (6 bases). The TCR comes from a human donor in good health (CMV status not recorded). Some clones in this sample may be carry-over from other donors' samples. Sequencing was performed on PBMCs. The CDR3 region has the DNA TGCAGCGTTACGTTGGCAGGGGACAATTCACCCCTCCACTTT. Its protein product is CSVTLAGDNSPLHF.